The 24 T cell receptor beta chains in this list originate from one sample, sequenced in a study of blood T cell repertoires in COVID-19. Clones were sequenced by immunoSEQ multiplex PCR, and TCRdb holds only the in-frame ones, with some missing. The sample includes fewer than 15,000 clones, about 80% of them seen just once. Sample: peripheral blood. The receptors here all came from an elderly woman with acute or convalescent COVID-19.

This clone was counted once. V is TRBV5-1 and J is TRBJ2-3; D may be TRBD1 (6 bases). Trimming pared 1 base from V and 5 bases from J, leaving 17 bases between. The length of the CDR3 is 16 residues. The V gene's germline CDR1 is SGHRS and CDR2 YFSETQ. The DNA of the CDR3 is TGCGCCAGCAGCTTGATGCAGGGGACCTCAGGAGATACGCAGTATTTT. Translation gives CASSLMQGTSGDTQYF.

The chain couples TRBV19 to TRBJ1-6; 9 bases align to TRBD1. CDR3 length: 16 residues. V shed 6 bases and J 1 base; nucleotides not matched to a gene: 4. CDR1 is LNHDA, CDR2 SQIVND, per germline (reference sequence). This chain's CDR3 is CASRQGAPSYNSPLHF. In nucleotides, the CDR3 is TGTGCCAGTAGACAGGGGGCGCCATCCTATAATTCACCCCTCCACTTT.

V is TRBV5-4 and J is TRBJ1-3; TRBD1 might be the D (6 bases). This CDR3 has 14 amino acids. Germline V CDR1 and CDR2: SGHNT, YYREEE (reference sequence). Trimming took 0 bases from V and 4 from J, leaving 8 bases between them. In DNA, the CDR3 is TGTGCCAGCAGCTTGGGACAGGAGGGAAACACCATATATTTT. It codes for CASSLGQEGNTIYF.

J is TRBJ1-1 and V is TRBV3-1 (or the pseudogene TRBV3-2), with D perhaps TRBD1 (5 bases). The germline CDR1 and CDR2 sequences are LGHDT and YNNKEL (reference sequence). The V and J ends lost 1 base and 1 base respectively, with 10 bases between them. CDR3 length: 15 amino acids. CDR3 DNA: TGTGCCAGCAGCCAAGGTGGGGGAGGGAACACTGAAGCTTTCTTT. Amino acids: CASSQGGGGNTEAFF.

The V and J genes are TRBV11-2 and TRBJ2-1, with 8 bases fitting TRBD2. The CDR3 is 14 residues long. V gave up 5 bases and J gave up 4 bases; unmatched junction bases: 4. The germline CDR1 and CDR2 sequences are SGHAT and FQNNGV. As DNA, the CDR3 is TGTGCCAGCAGCCAGCGGGGGAGATACAATGAGCAGTTCTTC. It codes for CASSQRGRYNEQFF.

V gene TRBV6-4 combines with J gene TRBJ2-3, with D possibly being TRBD2 (6 bases). This CDR3 contains 15 residues. From germline, CDR1 is MRHNA and CDR2 SNTAGT. Trimming left V 3 bases short and J 3 bases short, with 13 bases between. CDR3 sequence: CASSDGGDETDTQYF. The CDR3 bases are TGTGCCAGCAGTGATGGCGGGGACGAAACAGATACGCAGTATTTT.

CDR3 bases: TGCGCCAGCAGCCAAGGGACTTGGCGCACAGATACGCAGTATTTT. Translated: CASSQGTWRTDTQYF. This chain uses TRBV4-1 with TRBJ2-3; the D gene is possibly TRBD2 (5 bases). This CDR3 is built from 15 residues. V dropped 1 base and J dropped 1 base, with 9 bases sitting between them. Germline assignment: CDR1 MGHRA and CDR2 YSYEKL.

This chain uses TRBV5-1 with TRBJ2-1; 7 bases map to TRBD2. Germline V CDR1 and CDR2: SGHRS, YFSETQ. The V gene end was trimmed by 3 bases and the J gene end by 6 bases; junction bases not matched to a gene: 6. The CDR3 totals 14 residues. CDR3 in amino acids: CASSWTGTTNEQFF. The CDR3 DNA sequence: TGCGCCAGCAGCTGGACCGGGACTACCAATGAGCAGTTCTTC.

This chain connects TRBV4-1 to TRBJ1-2; a possible D gene is TRBD1 (5 bases). With 4 bases removed from V and 2 bases from J, the gap between germline ends came to 14 bases. CDR1 is MGHRA, CDR2 YSYEKL, per germline. CDR3 length: 15 amino acids. The CDR3 here is CASSLQPQENYGYTF. The DNA for the CDR3 is TGCGCCAGCAGCCTCCAGCCACAGGAAAACTATGGCTACACCTTC.

This sequence joins TRBV7-9 and TRBJ1-4, with 8 positions matching TRBD1. The CDR3 has 14 residues. Germline loops: CDR1 SEHNR, CDR2 FQNEAQ (reference sequence). With V trimmed by 4 bases and J by 8 bases, 6 bases remained unmatched. CDR3 DNA: TGTGCCAGCAGCTCCGACAGGGGTGACGAAAAACTGTTTTTT. It is translated as CASSSDRGDEKLFF.

The chain joins TRBV24-1 to TRBJ2-5, with D possibly being TRBD1 (6 bases). CDR1 is KGHDR and CDR2 is SFDVKD in the germline V gene. CDR3 size: 15 residues. The V and J ends lost 7 bases and 1 base respectively, with 15 bases between them. The CDR3 coding sequence is TGTGCCACCAGCCCGGGACAAATCATCCAAGAGACCCAGTACTTC. It is translated as CATSPGQIIQETQYF.

This chain joins TRBV7-9 and TRBJ2-2; TRBD1 might be the D (7 bases). This CDR3 is 15 amino acids long. V was trimmed by 2 bases and J by 3 bases, leaving 10 bases between them. CDR1 is SEHNR and CDR2 is FQNEAQ in the germline V gene (reference sequence). DNA for the CDR3: TGTGCCAGCAGCTTACAGGGGGGTCACACCGGGGAGCTGTTTTTT. Protein sequence: CASSLQGGHTGELFF.

This rearrangement joins TRBV7-9 to TRBJ2-3; a possible D gene is TRBD1 (5 bases). The V gene's germline CDR1 is SEHNR and CDR2 FQNEAQ (reference sequence). Trimming pared 4 bases from V and 4 bases from J, leaving 12 bases between. The CDR3 contains 14 residues. CDR3 DNA sequence: TGTGCCAGCAGCTCGAATAAGGGGTCAGATACGCAGTATTTT. This translates into CASSSNKGSDTQYF.

CDR3: CASSRPGQANEKLFF. The CDR3 DNA reads as TGTGCCAGCAGCCGTCCGGGACAGGCTAATGAAAAACTGTTTTTT. This chain uses TRBV7-9 with TRBJ1-4, with TRBD1 matching over 8 bases. Germline-derived CDR1 and CDR2 are SEHNR and FQNEAQ (reference sequence). V was pared by 5 bases and J by 3 bases, with 5 bases of the junction left unmatched. The CDR3 is 15 amino acids.

This rearrangement joins TRBV7-2 to TRBJ2-7; D remains ambiguous. CDR1 and CDR2 (germline): SGHTA, FQGNSA. The V end lost 5 bases, the J end lost 3 bases, and 8 bases lay between the germline ends. The CDR3 has 12 amino acids. The CDR3 DNA follows: TGTGCCAGCAGCCCTGTAAACTACGAGCAGTACTTC. This translates into CASSPVNYEQYF.

The rearrangement joins TRBV10-1 to TRBJ1-5, with D unresolved. CDR3 length equals 10 residues. V lost 5 bases and J 9 bases, leaving 5 bases between the germline ends. The germline V gene has CDR1 WNHNN and CDR2 SYGVQD (reference sequence). The CDR3 nucleotides are TGCGCCAGCAGTTCCTGGCCCCAGCATTTT. It specifies CASSSWPQHF.

This clone was detected once. This chain links TRBV19 with TRBJ1-4; D is unresolved. Looked up from germline, CDR1 is LNHDA and CDR2 is SQIVND (reference sequence). The CDR3 is 16 amino acids. V was clipped by 6 bases and J by 1 base, with 15 bases between them. The CDR3 reads CASRPPPGLTNEKLFF. The CDR3 region has the DNA TGTGCCAGTAGACCACCTCCGGGATTAACTAATGAAAAACTGTTTTTT.

The gene calls are TRBV19 and TRBJ2-1, with D possibly TRBD1 on 6 matching bases. Between the trimmed V and J ends, which lost 3 bases and 3 bases, there was a span of 15 bases. The CDR3 sequence is 16 residues long. Germline V gene data show CDR1 as LNHDA and CDR2 as SQIVND (reference sequence). CDR3: CASSISSYRVYNEQFF. CDR3 in DNA: TGTGCCAGTAGTATTTCCTCCTACAGGGTCTACAATGAGCAGTTCTTC. Full variable domain (remainder filled in from reference TRBV19 and TRBJ2-1): DGGITQSPKYLFRKEGQNVTLSCEQNLNHDAMYWYRQDPGQGLRLIYYSQIVNDFQKGDIAEGYSVSREKKESFPLTVTSAQKNPTAFYLCASSISSYRVYNEQFFGPGTRLTVL.

This clone qualifies as medium-sized. The chain has TRBV7-2 and TRBJ1-5, with TRBD1 identical over 7 bases. Germline trimming cut 1 base from V and 5 bases from J; bases unmatched to any gene: 5. CDR1 and CDR2 from the germline V gene are SGHTA and FQGNSA. The length of the CDR3 is 15 residues. The CDR3 DNA is TGTGCCAGCAGCTTAGAGAGGGGGCTCCATCAGCCCCAGCATTTT. Encoded protein: CASSLERGLHQPQHF.

V gene TRBV4-2 combines with J gene TRBJ2-7, with TRBD1 as a possible D gene (6 bases). Trimming shortened V by 1 base and J by 0 bases, and 10 bases separated the two germline ends. This CDR3 is built from 15 residues. Germline V lookup: CDR1 LGHNA, CDR2 YNFKEQ. The CDR3 here is CASSQGTGYSYEQYF. Written as DNA, the CDR3 is TGTGCCAGCAGCCAAGGAACAGGGTACTCCTACGAGCAGTACTTC.

This clone is medium-sized by share. The chain couples TRBV6-5 to TRBJ1-3; no reliable D call. Germline lookup yields CDR1 MNHEY and CDR2 SVGAGI. Trimming shortened V by 10 bases and J by 0 bases, and 10 bases separated the two germline ends. There are 13 residues in the CDR3. CDR3 amino acids: CAIGRGSGNTIYF. The DNA of the CDR3 is TGTGCCATCGGCCGGGGCTCTGGAAACACCATATATTTT.

The rearrangement joins TRBV4-2 to TRBJ1-4; a weak D match, TRBD1 (5 bases). Germline-derived CDR1 and CDR2 are LGHNA and YNFKEQ. CDR3 size: 15 residues. V lost 1 base, J lost 7 bases, and 13 bases lay in between. In DNA, the CDR3 is TGTGCCAGCAGCCAAGGGGGGGGTCTGGGTGAAAAACTGTTTTTT. Protein product: CASSQGGGLGEKLFF.

The chain employs TRBV5-1 and TRBJ1-2, with a weak D call TRBD1 (5 bases). Germline assignment: CDR1 SGHRS and CDR2 YFSETQ. The CDR3 length is 15 residues. Trimming removed 0 bases at V and 4 bases at J, with 13 bases between. The CDR3 nucleotides read TGCGCCAGCAGCTTGGACCGGGGGGACCTCTATGGCTACACCTTC. Protein: CASSLDRGDLYGYTF.

The sample holds a few counts of this clone. This chain joins TRBV19 and TRBJ2-4; 7 nucleotides align to TRBD2. CDR3 length: 13 amino acids. J was trimmed by 9 bases and V by 2 bases; bases with no gene match: 4. CDR1 and CDR2 from the germline V gene are LNHDA and SQIVND (reference sequence). This CDR3 is CASSILGTTIQYF. CDR3 bases: TGTGCCAGTAGTATACTAGGGACTACCATTCAGTACTTC.